The entry below describes one TCR beta chain. No antigen is known for it. This CDR3 is 16 amino acids long. The V end was cut by 2 bases, the J end by 8 bases, with 20 bases between. Germline CDR1 reads SGHRS; CDR2 reads YFSETQ. This sample was taken from a study of long-term antiretroviral therapy in people with HIV. Broader study findings: Relative to transplant donor controls, diversity remained lower despite increasing after ART.

The immunoSEQ assay was v3.0, run at survey level. The table came from immunoSEQ multiplex PCR; TCRdb's copy has only in-frame clones and leaves some out. The sample lists about 30,000 clones, roughly 84% occurring once. The V gene is TRBV5-1, the J gene TRBJ2-1; a possible D gene is TRBD1 (7 bases). Sequencing was performed on unsorted PBMCs, taken 3 years after starting antiretroviral therapy. The receptor was isolated from a man in his forties with HIV. Here the CDR3 DNA reads TGCGCCAGCAGCTTCTCCCGGGACGGAGGGGGCCATGAGCAGTTCTTC. Its protein is CASSFSRDGGGHEQFF.